The 14 T cell receptor beta chains in this list originate from one sample, sequenced in a study of CD8 T cells in ankylosing spondylitis. Findings and caveats of the study: Characteristic of ankylosing spondylitis blood, it appeared, was a TCR beta motif comprising about eight highly homologous variants.

No antigen is known for these receptors. TCRdb re-called the 5' RACE reads with MiXCR, one entry per CDR3 protein. Of around 770,000 distinct CDR3 sequences in the sample, 15% to 20% were seen once. Sequenced input: blood, either unsorted or a sorted T cell fraction (not recorded which). Receptor source: a male donor with ankylosing spondylitis.

This chain uses TRBV29-1 with TRBJ1-2, with 9 nucleotides matching TRBD1. The CDR3 has 13 amino acids. The V gene's germline CDR1 is SQVTM and CDR2 ANQGSEA. V dropped 6 bases and J dropped 6; count of bases not matched to a gene: 8. The CDR3 region is CSVPPGQGHGYTF. As DNA, the CDR3 is TGCAGCGTGCCCCCGGGACAGGGACATGGCTACACCTTC.

This clonotype has just a few counts. An end of the junction differs from the germline gene, which may be a read error. The rearrangement links TRBV7-7 to TRBJ1-1, with D possibly TRBD1 on 5 matching bases. Germline V gives CDR1 SSHAT, CDR2 FNYEAQ (reference sequence). The CDR3 sequence is 17 residues long. The CDR3 protein is CASSLTDSRWGNTEAFF. In DNA form, the CDR3 reads TGTGCTAGCAGCCTAACAGACAGCCGATGGGGCAACACTGAAGCTTTCTTT.

This clonotype has only a few counts. The rearrangement links TRBV12-3 or TRBV12-4 to TRBJ2-5; TRBD2 is a possible D gene (6 bases). V was trimmed by 5 bases and J by 7 bases, leaving 14 bases between them. CDR3 length: 13 amino acids. CDR3 in DNA: TGTGCCAGCAGTCTGGGACTCGGGACGACCCAGTACTTC. As protein: CASSLGLGTTQYF.

The CDR3 sequence: CSARDLKGAGGVEQFF. The CDR3 DNA reads TGCAGTGCTAGAGATTTAAAGGGGGCGGGCGGCGTTGAGCAGTTCTTC. The chain is built from TRBV20-1 and TRBJ2-1; 7 bases match TRBD1. Germline CDR1 DFQATT, CDR2 SNEGSKA (reference sequence). V lost 0 bases to trimming and J lost 9 bases; unmatched junction nucleotides: 14. The CDR3 is 16 amino acids.

The genes are TRBV7-9 and TRBJ2-5; possible D gene TRBD1, 6 bases. V dropped 4 bases and J dropped 6 bases, with 24 bases sitting between them. The germline CDR1 and CDR2 sequences are SEHNR and FQNEAQ (reference sequence). The CDR3 contains 17 residues. The CDR3 DNA reads as TGTGCCAGCAGCTCAAGAGCCCAAAAGGACAGCCAGCAGACCCAGTACTTC. It specifies CASSSRAQKDSQQTQYF. The full variable domain, with the rest looked up from reference TRBV7-9 and TRBJ2-5, is DTGVSQNPRHKITKRGQNVTFRCDPISEHNRLYWYRQTLGQGPEFLTYFQNEAQLEKSRLLSDRFSAERPKGSFSTLEIQRTEQGDSAMYLCASSSRAQKDSQQTQYFGPGTRLLVL.

This clonotype was seen many times. V usage is TRBV5-1 and J usage is TRBJ1-5, with 8 bases identical to TRBD1. The length of the CDR3 is 14 residues. Trimming took 3 bases from V and 4 from J; bases not matched to a gene: 3. From germline, CDR1 is SGHRS and CDR2 YFSETQ. The CDR3 spells CASSWTGLNQPQHF. The CDR3 coding sequence is TGCGCCAGCAGCTGGACAGGGTTGAATCAGCCCCAGCATTTT.

This clonotype has more than one count but fewer than ten. The rearrangement joins TRBV4-1 to TRBJ1-5, with a tentative D call TRBD1 (6 bases). Per germline, CDR1 MGHRA and CDR2 YSYEKL. This CDR3 has 16 amino acids. V lost 1 base, J lost 5 bases, and 15 bases lay in between. The CDR3 here is CASSQGGGREDQPQHF. The CDR3 region has the DNA TGCGCCAGCAGCCAAGGGGGGGGCAGGGAGGATCAGCCCCAGCATTTT.

The CDR3 sequence is CASARSAVYEQYF. In nucleotides, the CDR3 is TGTGCCAGCGCACGGTCGGCGGTGTACGAGCAGTACTTC. The chain joins TRBV27 to TRBJ2-7; D not certain. Germline-derived CDR1 and CDR2 are MNHEY and SMNVEV (reference sequence). The CDR3 is made up of 13 amino acids. V lost 8 bases, J lost 4 bases, and 15 bases lay in between.

The V gene is TRBV5-1, the J gene TRBJ2-7; TRBD1 might be the D (5 bases). The V and J ends lost 4 bases and 2 bases respectively, with 13 bases between them. The germline V gene encodes CDR1 SGHRS and CDR2 YFSETQ. This CDR3 has 14 residues. The CDR3 DNA reads as TGCGCCAGCAGCGGTTCACAGGAAGCCTACGAGCAGTACTTC. It is translated as CASSGSQEAYEQYF.

This clonotype was observed a handful of times. V is TRBV20-1 and J is TRBJ2-2; the match to TRBD2 covers 8 bases. Trimming cost V 1 base and J 5 bases; bases outside gene matches: 3. This CDR3 is 14 amino acids long. CDR1 and CDR2 (germline): DFQATT, SNEGSKA (reference sequence). This chain's CDR3 is CSARAGGRTGELFF. CDR3 DNA sequence: TGCAGTGCTAGAGCGGGAGGGAGAACCGGGGAGCTGTTTTTT.

The chain combines TRBV5-1 with TRBJ2-5, with 7 nucleotides matching TRBD1. This CDR3 contains 15 residues. V shed 4 bases and J 5 bases; nucleotides not matched to a gene: 11. Germline values: CDR1 SGHRS, CDR2 YFSETQ. Written as DNA, the CDR3 is TGCGCCAGCAGCAGGGGACAGACCCACGCGGAGACCCAGTACTTC. Its protein is CASSRGQTHAETQYF.

The V call is TRBV7-8, the J call TRBJ2-2, with TRBD1 as a possible D gene (6 bases). The CDR3 consists of 16 residues. Germline assignment: CDR1 SGHVS and CDR2 FQNEAQ. Trimming took off 0 bases at V and 4 bases at J, with 12 bases between the two ends. The CDR3 sequence is CASSLASQGITGELFF. DNA for the CDR3: TGTGCCAGCAGCTTAGCTTCACAGGGAATCACCGGGGAGCTGTTTTTT.

The chain couples TRBV27 to TRBJ2-1; D possibly corresponds to TRBD2 (7 bases). V dropped 6 bases and J dropped 7 bases, with 19 bases sitting between them. CDR3 length equals 15 residues. The germline gives CDR1 MNHEY, CDR2 SMNVEV (reference sequence). CDR3 bases: TGTGCCAGCAGCCACCGCCAAGGGGGGGAGAATGAGCAGTTCTTC. Residues: CASSHRQGGENEQFF.

This clonotype turned up a few times. The chain uses TRBV24-1 and TRBJ1-1; D is unresolved. Trimming removed 4 bases from V and 5 bases from J, with 10 bases in between. This CDR3 comprises 13 residues. Per the germline V gene, CDR1 is KGHDR and CDR2 is SFDVKD. Here the CDR3 DNA reads TGTGCCACCAGTGAAAATAGAGCAACTGAAGCTTTCTTT. This sequence encodes CATSENRATEAFF.